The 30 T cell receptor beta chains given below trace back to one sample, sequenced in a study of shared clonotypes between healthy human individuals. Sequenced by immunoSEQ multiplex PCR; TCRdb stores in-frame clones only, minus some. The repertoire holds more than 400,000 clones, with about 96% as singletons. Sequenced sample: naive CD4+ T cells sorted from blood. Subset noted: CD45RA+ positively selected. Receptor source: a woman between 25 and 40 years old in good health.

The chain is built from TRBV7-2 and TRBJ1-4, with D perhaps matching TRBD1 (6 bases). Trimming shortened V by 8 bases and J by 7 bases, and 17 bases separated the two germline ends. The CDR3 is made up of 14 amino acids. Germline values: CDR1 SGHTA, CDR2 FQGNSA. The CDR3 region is CASGWEGGGEKLFF. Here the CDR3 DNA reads TGTGCCAGCGGATGGGAAGGGGGAGGTGAAAAACTGTTTTTT.

The CDR3: CASSPSLRGNNEKLFF. In nucleotides, the CDR3 is TGTGCCAGCAGTCCCAGCTTGAGGGGGAATAATGAAAAACTGTTTTTT. The chain combines TRBV27 with TRBJ1-4; tentatively, D is TRBD1 (6 bases). The CDR3 loop spans 16 amino acids. Trimming removed 5 bases at V and 4 bases at J, with 17 bases between. Per germline, CDR1 MNHEY and CDR2 SMNVEV (reference sequence).

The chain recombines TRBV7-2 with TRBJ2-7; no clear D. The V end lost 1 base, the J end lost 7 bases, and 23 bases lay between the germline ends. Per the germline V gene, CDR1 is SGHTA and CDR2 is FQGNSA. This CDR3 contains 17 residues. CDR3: CASSLGGLKFREWEQYF. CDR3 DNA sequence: TGTGCCAGCAGCTTAGGGGGATTGAAGTTCCGAGAGTGGGAGCAGTACTTC.

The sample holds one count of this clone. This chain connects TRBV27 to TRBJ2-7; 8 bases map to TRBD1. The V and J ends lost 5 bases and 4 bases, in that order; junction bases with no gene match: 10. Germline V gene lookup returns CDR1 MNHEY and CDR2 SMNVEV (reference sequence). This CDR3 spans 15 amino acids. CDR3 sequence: CASSRPGTGVYEQYF. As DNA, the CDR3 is TGTGCCAGCAGTCGACCGGGGACAGGCGTTTACGAGCAGTACTTC.

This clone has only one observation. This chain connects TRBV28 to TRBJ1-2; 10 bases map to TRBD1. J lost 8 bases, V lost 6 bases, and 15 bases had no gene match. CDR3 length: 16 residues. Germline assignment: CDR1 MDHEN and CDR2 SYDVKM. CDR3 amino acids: CASSRTSRQGAVGYTF. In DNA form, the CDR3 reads TGTGCCAGCAGCAGAACATCCCGACAGGGGGCCGTGGGCTACACCTTC.

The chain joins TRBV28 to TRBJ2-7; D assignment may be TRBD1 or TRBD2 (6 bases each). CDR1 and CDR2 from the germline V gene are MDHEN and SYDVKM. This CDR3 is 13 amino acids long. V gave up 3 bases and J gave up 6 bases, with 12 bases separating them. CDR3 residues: CASSFGGLSEQYF. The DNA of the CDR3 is TGTGCCAGCAGTTTTGGGGGGCTGAGCGAGCAGTACTTC.

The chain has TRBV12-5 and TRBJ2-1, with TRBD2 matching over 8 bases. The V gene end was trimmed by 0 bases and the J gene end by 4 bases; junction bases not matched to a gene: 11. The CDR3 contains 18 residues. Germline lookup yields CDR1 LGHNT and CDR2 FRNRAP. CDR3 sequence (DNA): TGTGCTAGTGGTTTGGTAGGGTGGGCAGCGGGAGTTTACAATGAGCAGTTCTTC. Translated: CASGLVGWAAGVYNEQFF.

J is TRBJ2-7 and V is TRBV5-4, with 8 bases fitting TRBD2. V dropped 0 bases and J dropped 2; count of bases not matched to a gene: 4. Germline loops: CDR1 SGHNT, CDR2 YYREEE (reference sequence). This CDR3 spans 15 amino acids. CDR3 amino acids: CASSLEGTRAYEQYF. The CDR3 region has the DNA TGTGCCAGCAGCTTGGAAGGGACTAGGGCCTACGAGCAGTACTTC. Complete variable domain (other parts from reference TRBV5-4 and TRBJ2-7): ETGVTQSPTHLIKTRGQQVTLRCSSQSGHNTVSWYQQALGQGPQFIFQYYREEENGRGNFPPRFSGLQFPNYSSELNVNALELDDSALYLCASSLEGTRAYEQYFGPGTRLTVT.

CDR3 bases: TGTGCCAGCAGCCCCGGTGACGGGGAGCTGTTTTTT. It codes for CASSPGDGELFF. The V and J genes are TRBV6-6 and TRBJ2-2; D ambiguous. Germline CDR1 is MNHNY and CDR2 is SVGAGI (reference sequence). This CDR3 is 12 amino acids long. Trimming stripped 6 bases from V and 7 bases from J, with 9 bases between.

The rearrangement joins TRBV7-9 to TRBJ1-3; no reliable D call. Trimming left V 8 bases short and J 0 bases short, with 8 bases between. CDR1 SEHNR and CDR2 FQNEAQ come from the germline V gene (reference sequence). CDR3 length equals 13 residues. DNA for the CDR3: TGTGCCAGCCACTCGGACTCTGGAAACACCATATATTTT. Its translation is CASHSDSGNTIYF.

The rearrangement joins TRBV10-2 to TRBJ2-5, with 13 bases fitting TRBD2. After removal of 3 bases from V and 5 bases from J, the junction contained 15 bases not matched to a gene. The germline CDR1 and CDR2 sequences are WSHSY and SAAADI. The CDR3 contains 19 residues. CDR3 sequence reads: CASSENPGLAGTLPETQYF. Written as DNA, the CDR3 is TGCGCCAGCAGTGAAAACCCGGGACTAGCGGGAACCCTCCCGGAGACCCAGTACTTC.

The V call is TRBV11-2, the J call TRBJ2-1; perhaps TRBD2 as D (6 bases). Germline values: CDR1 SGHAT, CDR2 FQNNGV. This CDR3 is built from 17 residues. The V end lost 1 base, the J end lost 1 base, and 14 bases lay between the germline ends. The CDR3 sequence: CASSLGRGLSSYNEQFF. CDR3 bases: TGTGCCAGCAGCTTAGGTAGAGGACTATCTTCCTACAATGAGCAGTTCTTC.

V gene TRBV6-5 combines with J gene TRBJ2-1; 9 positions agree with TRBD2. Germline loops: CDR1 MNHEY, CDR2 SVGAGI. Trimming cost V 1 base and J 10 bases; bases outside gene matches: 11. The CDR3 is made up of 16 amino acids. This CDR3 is CASSYFNAGGPREQFF. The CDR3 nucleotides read TGTGCCAGCAGTTACTTCAATGCGGGAGGGCCTCGGGAGCAGTTCTTC.

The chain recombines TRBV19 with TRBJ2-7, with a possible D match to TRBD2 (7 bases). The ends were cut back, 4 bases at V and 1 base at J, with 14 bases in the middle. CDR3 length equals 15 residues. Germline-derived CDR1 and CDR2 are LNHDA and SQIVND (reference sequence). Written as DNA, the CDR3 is TGTGCCAGTAGTACCTCGGGGGGCAGGTCCTACGAGCAGTACTTC. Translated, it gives CASSTSGGRSYEQYF.

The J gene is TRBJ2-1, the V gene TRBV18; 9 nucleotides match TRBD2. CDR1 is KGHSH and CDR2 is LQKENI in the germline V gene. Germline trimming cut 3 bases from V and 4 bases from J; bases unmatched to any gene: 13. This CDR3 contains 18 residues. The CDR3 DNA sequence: TGTGCCAGCTCACCCTCCGTTGGGAGAACTAGCGGGTACAATGAGCAGTTCTTC. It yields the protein CASSPSVGRTSGYNEQFF.

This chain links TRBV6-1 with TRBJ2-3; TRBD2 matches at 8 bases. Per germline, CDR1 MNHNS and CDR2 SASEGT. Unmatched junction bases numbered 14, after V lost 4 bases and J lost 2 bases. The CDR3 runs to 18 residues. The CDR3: CASSASRGGRQYTDTQYF. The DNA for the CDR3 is TGTGCCAGCAGTGCCAGTAGGGGCGGGAGGCAATACACAGATACGCAGTATTTT.

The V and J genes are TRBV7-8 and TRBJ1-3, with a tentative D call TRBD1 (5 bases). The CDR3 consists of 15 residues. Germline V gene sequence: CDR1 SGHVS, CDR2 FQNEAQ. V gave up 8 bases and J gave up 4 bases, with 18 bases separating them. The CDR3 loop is CASGPWGEKGNTIYF. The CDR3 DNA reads TGTGCCAGCGGCCCCTGGGGGGAGAAGGGAAACACCATATATTTT. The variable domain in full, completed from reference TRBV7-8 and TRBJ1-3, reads GAGVSQSPRYKVAKRGQDVALRCDPISGHVSLFWYQQALGQGPEFLTYFQNEAQLDKSGLPSDRFFAERPEGSVSTLKIQRTQQEDSAVYLCASGPWGEKGNTIYFGEGSWLTVV.

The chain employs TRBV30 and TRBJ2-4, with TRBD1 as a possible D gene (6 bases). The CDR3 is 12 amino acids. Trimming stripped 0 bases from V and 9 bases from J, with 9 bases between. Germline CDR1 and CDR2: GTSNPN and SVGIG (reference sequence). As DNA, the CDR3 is TGTGCCTGGAGTGTACAGGGTGGCATTCAGTACTTC. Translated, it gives CAWSVQGGIQYF.

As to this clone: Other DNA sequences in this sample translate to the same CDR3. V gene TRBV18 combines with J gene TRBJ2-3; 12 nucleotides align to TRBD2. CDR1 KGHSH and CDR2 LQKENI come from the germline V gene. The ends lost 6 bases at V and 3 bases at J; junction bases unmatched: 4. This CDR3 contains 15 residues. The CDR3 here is CASSPGLAGTDTQYF. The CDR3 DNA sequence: TGTGCCAGCTCTCCCGGACTAGCGGGGACAGATACGCAGTATTTT.

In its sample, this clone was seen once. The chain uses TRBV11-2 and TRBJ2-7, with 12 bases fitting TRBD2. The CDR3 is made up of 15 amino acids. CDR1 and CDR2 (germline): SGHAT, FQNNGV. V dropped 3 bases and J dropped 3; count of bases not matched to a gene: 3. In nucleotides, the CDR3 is TGTGCCAGCAGCTTCCTAGCGGGAGGGGTCTACGAGCAGTACTTC. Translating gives CASSFLAGGVYEQYF.

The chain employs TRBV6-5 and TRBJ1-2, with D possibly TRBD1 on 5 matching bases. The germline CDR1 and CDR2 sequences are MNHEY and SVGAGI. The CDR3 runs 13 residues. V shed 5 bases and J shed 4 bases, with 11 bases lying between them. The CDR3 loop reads CASSIRGGYGYTF. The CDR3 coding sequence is TGTGCCAGCAGTATTAGGGGAGGCTATGGCTACACCTTC.

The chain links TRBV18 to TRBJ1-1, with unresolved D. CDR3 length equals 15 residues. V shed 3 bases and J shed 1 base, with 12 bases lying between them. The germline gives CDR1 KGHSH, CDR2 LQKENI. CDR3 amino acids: CASSPPSYTNTEAFF. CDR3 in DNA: TGTGCCAGCTCACCCCCGAGTTACACGAACACTGAAGCTTTCTTT.

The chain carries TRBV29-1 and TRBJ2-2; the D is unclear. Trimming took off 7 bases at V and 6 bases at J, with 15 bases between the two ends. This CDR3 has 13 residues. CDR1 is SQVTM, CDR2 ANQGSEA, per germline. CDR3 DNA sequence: TGCAGCGGGCGGATGGGCACCGCCGGGGAGCTGTTTTTT. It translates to CSGRMGTAGELFF.

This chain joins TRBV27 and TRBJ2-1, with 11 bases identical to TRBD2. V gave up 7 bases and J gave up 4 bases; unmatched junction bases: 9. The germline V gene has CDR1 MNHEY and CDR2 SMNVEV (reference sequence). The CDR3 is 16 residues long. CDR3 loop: CASTPLGLAVYNEQFF. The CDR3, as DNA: TGTGCCAGCACACCACTGGGACTAGCGGTTTACAATGAGCAGTTCTTC.

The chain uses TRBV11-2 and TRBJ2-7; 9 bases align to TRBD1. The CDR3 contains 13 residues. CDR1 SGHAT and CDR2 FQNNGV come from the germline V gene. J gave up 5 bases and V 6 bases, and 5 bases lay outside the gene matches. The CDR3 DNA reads TGTGCCAGCAGTACCGGGACAGGGAACGAGCAGTACTTC. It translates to CASSTGTGNEQYF.

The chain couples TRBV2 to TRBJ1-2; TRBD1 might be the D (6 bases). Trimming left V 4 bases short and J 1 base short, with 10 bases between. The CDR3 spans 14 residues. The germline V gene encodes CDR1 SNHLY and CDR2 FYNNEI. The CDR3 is CASSAEGVNYGYTF. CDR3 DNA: TGTGCCAGCAGTGCCGAGGGGGTTAACTATGGCTACACCTTC.

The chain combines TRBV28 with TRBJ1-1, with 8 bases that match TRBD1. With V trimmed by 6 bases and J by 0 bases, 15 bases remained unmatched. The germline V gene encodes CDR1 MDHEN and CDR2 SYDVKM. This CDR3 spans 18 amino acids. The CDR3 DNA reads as TGTGCCAGCAGACAAAGGACAGGGACCAACCTGATGAACACTGAAGCTTTCTTT. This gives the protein CASRQRTGTNLMNTEAFF.

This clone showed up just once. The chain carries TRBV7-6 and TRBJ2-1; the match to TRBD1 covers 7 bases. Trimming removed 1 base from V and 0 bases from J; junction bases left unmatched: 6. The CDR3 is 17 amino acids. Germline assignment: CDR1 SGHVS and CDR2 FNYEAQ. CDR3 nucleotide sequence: TGTGCCAGCAGCTTAGACATGGGACAGAGCTCCTACAATGAGCAGTTCTTC. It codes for CASSLDMGQSSYNEQFF. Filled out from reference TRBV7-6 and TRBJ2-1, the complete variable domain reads GAGVSQSPRYKVTKRGQDVALRCDPISGHVSLYWYRQALGQGPEFLTYFNYEAQQDKSGLPNDRFSAERPEGSISTLTIQRTEQRDSAMYRCASSLDMGQSSYNEQFFGPGTRLTVL.

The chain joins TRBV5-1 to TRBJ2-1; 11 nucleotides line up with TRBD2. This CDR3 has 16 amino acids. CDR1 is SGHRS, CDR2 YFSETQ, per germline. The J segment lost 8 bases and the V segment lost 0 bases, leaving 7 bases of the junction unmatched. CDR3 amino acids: CASSLVAGGPMDEQFF. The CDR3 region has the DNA TGCGCCAGCAGCTTGGTAGCGGGAGGGCCTATGGATGAGCAGTTCTTC.

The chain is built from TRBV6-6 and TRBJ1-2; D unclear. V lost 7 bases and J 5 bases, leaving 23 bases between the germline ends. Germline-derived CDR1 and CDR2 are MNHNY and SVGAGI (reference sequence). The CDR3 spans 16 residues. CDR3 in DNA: TGTGCCAGCACCACTCACTCTGCTTTGGGCTGGTATGGCTACACCTTC. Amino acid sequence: CASTTHSALGWYGYTF.